This TCR beta chain was recovered during a study of T cells in Graves' hyperthyroidism and ophthalmopathy. Amplification targeted TCR beta CDR3 regions from RNA transcripts. The HTBI primer set drove a first-round RT-PCR of the TCR CDR3. Each CDR3 protein is one row after TCRdb ran MiXCR on the multiplex PCR reads. The sample carries around 300,000 distinct CDR3 sequences, 25% recorded once. This clonotype was counted ten times or more. Before ophthalmopathy appeared, progressors gave blood at initial hyperthyroidism diagnosis. This CDR3 has 12 amino acids. CDR1 is DFQATT, CDR2 SNEGSKA, per germline (reference sequence). V was clipped by 6 bases and J by 6 bases, with 15 bases between them.

Sequenced material: blood. The sequence was collected from a man in his forties or fifties with Graves' hyperthyroidism that later progressed to Graves' ophthalmopathy. J is TRBJ2-7 and V is TRBV20-1; TRBD2 might be the D (7 bases). CDR3 amino acids: CSAKVGGREQYF. The CDR3 bases are TGCAGTGCAAAGGTGGGGGGGCGCGAGCAGTACTTC.